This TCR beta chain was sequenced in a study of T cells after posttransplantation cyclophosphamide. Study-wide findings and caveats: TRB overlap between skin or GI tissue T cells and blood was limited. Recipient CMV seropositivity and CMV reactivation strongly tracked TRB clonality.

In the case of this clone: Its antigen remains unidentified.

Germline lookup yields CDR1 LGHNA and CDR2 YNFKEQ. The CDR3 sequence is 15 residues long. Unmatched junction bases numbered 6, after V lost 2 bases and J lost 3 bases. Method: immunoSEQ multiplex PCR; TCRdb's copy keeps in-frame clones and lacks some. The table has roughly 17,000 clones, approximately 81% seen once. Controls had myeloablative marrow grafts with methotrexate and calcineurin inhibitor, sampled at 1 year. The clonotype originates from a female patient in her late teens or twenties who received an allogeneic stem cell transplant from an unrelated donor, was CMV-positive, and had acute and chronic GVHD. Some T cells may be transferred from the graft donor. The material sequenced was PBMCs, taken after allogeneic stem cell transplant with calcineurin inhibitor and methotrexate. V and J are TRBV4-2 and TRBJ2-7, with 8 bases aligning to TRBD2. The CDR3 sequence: CASSQLKAGDYEQYF. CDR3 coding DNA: TGTGCCAGCAGCCAATTAAAAGCGGGAGACTACGAGCAGTACTTC.